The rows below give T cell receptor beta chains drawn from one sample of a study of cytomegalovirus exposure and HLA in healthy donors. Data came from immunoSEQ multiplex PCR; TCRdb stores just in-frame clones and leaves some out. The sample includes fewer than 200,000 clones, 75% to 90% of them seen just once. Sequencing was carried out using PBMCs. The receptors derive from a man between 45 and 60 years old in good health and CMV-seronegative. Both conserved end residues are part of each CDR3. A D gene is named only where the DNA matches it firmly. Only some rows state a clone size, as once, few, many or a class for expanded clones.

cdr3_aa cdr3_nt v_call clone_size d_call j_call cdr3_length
CASRGPNQPQHF TGTGCCAGCAGGGGCCCGAATCAGCCCCAGCATTTT TRBV6-5 many - TRBJ1-5 12
CASIPADSYYGYTF TGTGCCAGCATCCCAGCGGACTCCTACTATGGCTACACCTTC TRBV6-1 medium-sized - TRBJ1-2 14
CASSPRDRDQETQYF TGTGCCAGCAGCCCGCGGGACAGGGACCAAGAGACCCAGTACTTC TRBV9 few TRBD1 TRBJ2-5 15
CASRDRVDEKLFF TGTGCCAGTAGGGACAGGGTTGATGAAAAACTGTTTTTT TRBV19 few TRBD1 TRBJ1-4 13
CASSRGGDTEAFF TGCGCCAGCAGTCGGGGAGGGGACACTGAAGCTTTCTTT TRBV5-1 few - TRBJ1-1 13
CAISEKGLQDERYF TGTGCCATCAGTGAGAAAGGACTCCAGGACGAGCGGTACTTC TRBV10-3 - - TRBJ2-7 14
CSSSLGGTGNEKLFF TGTTCCAGCAGCTTAGGCGGGACAGGCAATGAAAAACTGTTTTTT TRBV7-9 - TRBD1 TRBJ1-4 15
CASSPGTDQETQYF TGTGCCAGCTCACCAGGGACTGACCAAGAGACCCAGTACTTC TRBV18 - - TRBJ2-5 14
CARQKTAGNEQFF TGTGCCAGACAGAAGACAGCCGGCAATGAGCAGTTCTTC TRBV2 - - TRBJ2-1 13
CASSESGTGGVYTF TGTGCCAGCAGTGAGTCGGGGACAGGGGGTGTCTACACCTTC TRBV28 - TRBD1 TRBJ1-2 14
CATPKRGVSTGELFF TGTGCCACCCCCAAGCGGGGGGTGAGTACCGGGGAGCTGTTTTTT TRBV7-9 - TRBD2 TRBJ2-2 15
CASSLRGRGQPQHF TGTGCCAGCAGCTTGCGAGGGCGCGGGCAGCCCCAGCATTTT TRBV5-8 - - TRBJ1-5 14
CASSLTSGGAETQYF TGTGCCAGCAGCTTAACTAGCGGGGGGGCTGAGACCCAGTACTTC TRBV7-3 - TRBD2 TRBJ2-5 15
CASRKGLAGAQETQYF TGTGCCAGCAGGAAGGGACTAGCGGGGGCCCAAGAGACCCAGTACTTC TRBV25-1 - TRBD2 TRBJ2-5 16
CASSQSGGNEQFF TGTGCCAGCAGCCAGAGCGGGGGCAATGAGCAGTTCTTC TRBV9 - TRBD2 TRBJ2-1 13
CASSAGTGTYNEQFF TGTGCCAGCAGTGCCGGGACAGGGACCTACAATGAGCAGTTCTTC TRBV6-5 - TRBD1 TRBJ2-1 15
CASIKQTGHPQYF TGTGCCAGCATCAAACAGACGGGACACCCGCAGTACTTC TRBV7-9 - - TRBJ2-7 13
CASTKGGQVYNEQFF TGTGCCAGCACCAAGGGGGGGCAAGTCTACAATGAGCAGTTCTTC TRBV5-4 - - TRBJ2-1 15
CASSLAASGGTNEQFF TGTGCCAGCAGCTTAGCGGCTAGCGGGGGTACCAATGAGCAGTTCTTC TRBV7-9 - TRBD2 TRBJ2-1 16
CASSSDRPSYEQYF TGTGCCAGCAGTTCGGACAGGCCCTCCTACGAGCAGTACTTC TRBV6-5 - TRBD1 TRBJ2-7 14
CASSSGTPFYGYTF TGTGCCAGCAGTTCGGGGACACCCTTCTATGGCTACACCTTC TRBV28 - - TRBJ1-2 14
CAWNRDSNNEQYF TGTGCCTGGAACCGGGACAGTAACAACGAGCAGTACTTC TRBV30 - TRBD1 TRBJ2-7 13
CASSPGGAGNTIYF TGTGCCAGCAGCCCCGGTGGTGCTGGAAACACCATATATTTT TRBV7-3 - - TRBJ1-3 14
CASSDNPRRDNSPLHF TGCGCCAGCAGCGATAACCCCCGACGGGATAATTCACCCCTCCACTTT TRBV5-1 - - TRBJ1-6 16
CASILDRGSEKLFF TGTGCCAGCATTCTAGACAGGGGGTCTGAAAAACTGTTTTTT TRBV6-6 few TRBD1 TRBJ1-4 14
CASSPSPGTKNTGELFF TGCGCCAGCAGCCCGAGTCCCGGGACAAAGAACACCGGGGAGCTGTTTTTT TRBV5-1 - - TRBJ2-2 17
CASSSQLAGQRDTQYF TGTGCCAGCAGCTCCCAACTAGCGGGACAGAGGGATACGCAGTATTTT TRBV28 - TRBD2 TRBJ2-3 16
CAWRMRGLSSYNEQFF TGTGCCTGGAGGATGCGGGGGCTCAGCTCCTACAATGAGCAGTTCTTC TRBV30 - - TRBJ2-1 16
CASSLAGQGYNEQFF TGTGCCAGCAGCTTAGCGGGACAGGGTTACAATGAGCAGTTCTTC TRBV7-2 - TRBD1 TRBJ2-1 15
CASSFLGQKVTTNEKLFF TGTGCCAGCAGCTTTTTGGGACAGAAGGTTACAACTAATGAAAAACTGTTTTTT TRBV5-6 - TRBD1 TRBJ1-4 18
CATSKGGDSYEQYF TGTGCCACCAGCAAGGGTGGGGACTCTTACGAGCAGTACTTC TRBV15 - - TRBJ2-7 14
CASSPSGQVNTEAFF TGTGCCAGCAGTCCTTCGGGACAGGTAAACACTGAAGCTTTCTTT TRBV28 - TRBD1 TRBJ1-1 15
CASSLALAGYEQYF TGTGCCAGCAGCTTAGCCCTAGCGGGCTACGAGCAGTACTTC TRBV7-2 - TRBD2 TRBJ2-7 14
CASSFGQGAMRETQYF TGTGCCAGCAGCTTCGGACAGGGGGCTATGAGAGAGACCCAGTACTTC TRBV11-1 - TRBD1 TRBJ2-5 16
CASSTTSGANVLTF TGTGCCAGCAGCACTACCTCTGGGGCCAACGTCCTGACTTTC TRBV5-4 - - TRBJ2-6 14
CASSPSQSTYEQYF TGTGCCAGCAGTCCATCACAGAGTACCTACGAGCAGTACTTC TRBV6-5 - - TRBJ2-7 14
CASSPSTSASTDTQYF TGTGCCAGCTCACCTTCGACTAGCGCCAGCACAGATACGCAGTATTTT TRBV18 - TRBD2 TRBJ2-3 16
CASSSPDRGEKLFF TGTGCCAGCAGCTCGCCGGACAGGGGTGAAAAACTGTTTTTT TRBV7-2 once TRBD1 TRBJ1-4 14
CASSQAEGVKLFF TGCGCCAGCAGCCAAGCCGAAGGGGTAAAACTGTTTTTT TRBV4-3 few - TRBJ1-4 13
CASSLLGLASYEQYF TGCGCCAGCAGCTTGCTAGGATTAGCTTCCTACGAGCAGTACTTC TRBV5-1 - - TRBJ2-7 15
CASSGRIIGQGEQYF TGTGCCAGCAGTGGCCGGATCATTGGACAGGGCGAGCAGTACTTC TRBV6-1 - TRBD1 TRBJ2-7 15
CASSDRETAYEQYF TGTGCCAGCAGTGATCGGGAGACAGCCTACGAGCAGTACTTC TRBV25-1 - - TRBJ2-7 14
CASSSQLANYNEQFF TGTGCCAGCAGTTCACAGCTCGCCAACTACAATGAGCAGTTCTTC TRBV27 - - TRBJ2-1 15
CASSRGLAGTYEQYF TGTGCCAGCAGCCGCGGACTAGCGGGGACCTACGAGCAGTACTTC TRBV5-8 once TRBD2 TRBJ2-7 15
CASSRTGTNTEAFF TGTGCCAGCTCGAGAACAGGGACGAACACTGAAGCTTTCTTT TRBV18 once - TRBJ1-1 14